The clone carrying this T cell receptor beta chain was counted only a few times. V was cut by 7 bases and J by 2 bases, with 24 bases left in between. This CDR3 comprises 18 residues. The germline gives CDR1 SEHNR, CDR2 FQNEAQ (reference sequence). Authors of the study amplified TCR beta CDR3 regions from RNA transcripts. HTBI primers were the set used in a first-round RT-PCR of the TCR CDR3. A single record per CDR3 protein comes from TCRdb applying MiXCR to the multiplex PCR reads. The sample shows 500,000 or so distinct CDR3 sequences, about a sixth of them seen only once. This sample is part of a study of T cells in Graves' hyperthyroidism and ophthalmopathy.

The specimen was blood. J is TRBJ2-1 and V is TRBV7-9; a possible D gene is TRBD2 (6 bases). The TCR originated in a woman under 30 with Graves' ophthalmopathy. The CDR3 reads CASIIPRLGKTPYNEQFF. The CDR3, as DNA: TGTGCCAGCATCATCCCTCGACTAGGCAAGACCCCCTACAATGAGCAGTTCTTC.